A selection of T cell receptor beta chains follows, all from one sample in a study of T-cell memory formation after mild COVID-19. TCRdb analysed the 5' RACE reads with MiXCR anew, one entry per CDR3 protein. The sample shows about 560,000 distinct CDR3 sequences, roughly a sixth of them seen only once. The specimen was PBMCs or a T cell subset sorted from them (not recorded which). These receptors were obtained from an adult woman who had mild COVID-19 (a few samples of this study predate the infection). Cell type and time point are not known. The CDR3 runs from the conserved cysteine through the conserved F or W. Each record gives: J gene, V gene, D gene, clone size, CDR3 protein, CDR3 DNA. D genes are given only for firm matches. A row's size may be missing; if present it is once, few, many or a size class.

TRBJ2-2	TRBV3-1	TRBD2	few	CASSLGTSGSTGELFF	TGTGCCAGCAGCCTCGGGACTAGCGGGAGCACCGGGGAGCTGTTTTTT
TRBJ2-5	TRBV5-6	NA	NA	CASGTMVETQYF	TGTGCCAGCGGGACGATGGTTGAGACCCAGTACTTC
TRBJ2-1	TRBV30	NA	NA	CAWSVGGAMDEQFF	TGTGCCTGGAGTGTAGGAGGGGCCATGGATGAGCAGTTCTTC
TRBJ2-3	TRBV4-3	TRBD2	few	CASSQGELEWIAGDRDTQYF	TGCGCCAGCAGCCAAGGAGAGTTGGAATGGATAGCGGGAGACAGGGATACGCAGTATTTT
TRBJ2-3	TRBV13	TRBD1	NA	CASSRDRGQTDTQYF	TGTGCCAGCAGCCGAGACAGGGGGCAGACAGATACGCAGTATTTT
TRBJ2-5	TRBV4-3	TRBD2	NA	CASSQERRGTQETQYF	TGCGCCAGCAGCCAAGAGAGGCGGGGGACCCAAGAGACCCAGTACTTC
TRBJ2-7	TRBV30	NA	few	CAWSVSFGYEQYF	TGTGCCTGGAGTGTAAGCTTTGGGTACGAGCAGTACTTC
TRBJ2-1	TRBV4-1	NA	NA	CASSQGSARSSYNEQFF	TGCGCCAGCAGCCAAGGTAGTGCCCGAAGCTCCTACAATGAGCAGTTCTTC
TRBJ1-1	TRBV11-3	NA	NA	CASSPNVGTEAFF	TGTGCCAGCAGCCCCAACGTGGGGACTGAAGCTTTCTTT
TRBJ1-2	TRBV14	NA	NA	CASSRIREGGYTF	TGTGCCAGCAGCCGAATCAGGGAGGGGGGCTACACCTTC
TRBJ1-5	TRBV7-2	NA	few	CASSPAGGGPNQPQHF	TGTGCCAGCAGTCCTGCGGGGGGGGGGCCCAATCAGCCCCAGCATTTT
TRBJ2-3	TRBV27	NA	few	CASGQVTDTQYF	TGTGCCAGCGGTCAAGTGACAGATACGCAGTATTTT
TRBJ2-1	TRBV27	TRBD2	NA	CVSSFGLAGSTEQFF	TGTGTCAGCAGTTTCGGACTAGCGGGAAGTACCGAGCAGTTCTTC
TRBJ1-4	TRBV3-1	TRBD1	few	CASSLRTGAEKLFF	TGTGCCAGCAGCCTCCGGACAGGTGCCGAAAAACTGTTTTTT
TRBJ2-1	TRBV3-1	NA	few	CASSQDLVGGGNEQFF	TGTGCCAGCAGCCAAGATCTCGTGGGAGGAGGCAATGAGCAGTTCTTC
TRBJ1-2	TRBV5-5	TRBD1	few	CASSLVVGGYYGYTF	TGTGCCAGCAGCTTGGTGGTAGGGGGCTACTATGGCTACACCTTC
TRBJ1-2	TRBV19	NA	few	CASSDRRYGYTF	TGTGCCAGTAGCGACAGACGCTATGGCTACACCTTC
TRBJ2-1	TRBV11-2	TRBD2	NA	CASSSPSGRAYNEQFF	TGTGCCAGCAGCTCCCCTAGCGGGAGGGCCTACAATGAGCAGTTCTTC
TRBJ2-1	TRBV6-5	NA	NA	CASSSGLGDYNEQFF	TGTGCCAGCAGTTCGGGACTTGGTGACTACAATGAGCAGTTCTTC
TRBJ2-7	TRBV4-3	TRBD1	NA	CASSQASTGGNYEQYF	TGCGCCAGCAGCCAAGCTTCGACAGGGGGAAACTACGAGCAGTACTTC
TRBJ2-7	TRBV18	NA	NA	CASSPQFRAYEQYF	TGTGCCAGCTCACCCCAATTCCGGGCCTACGAGCAGTACTTC
TRBJ2-3	TRBV7-3	NA	few	CASSLTPTATDTQYF	TGTGCCAGCAGCTTAACGCCAACAGCAACAGATACGCAGTATTTT
TRBJ2-5	TRBV25-1	NA	NA	CASSEWGQETQYF	TGTGCCAGCAGTGAATGGGGTCAAGAGACCCAGTACTTC
TRBJ1-5	TRBV25-1	TRBD1	NA	CASSESSQGAQPQHF	TGTGCCAGCAGTGAATCTTCACAGGGGGCCCAGCCCCAGCATTTT
TRBJ2-7	TRBV6-2/TRBV6-3	TRBD1	many	CATRVWTGNYEQYF	TGTGCCACCCGGGTGTGGACAGGGAACTACGAGCAGTACTTC
TRBJ2-3	TRBV12-3/TRBV12-4	NA	NA	CASSFGQSDTQYF	TGTGCCAGCAGCTTCGGACAGTCAGATACGCAGTATTTT
TRBJ1-1	TRBV25-1	TRBD1	NA	CASSETGGKTEAFF	TGTGCCAGCAGTGAAACAGGGGGTAAGACTGAAGCTTTCTTT
TRBJ1-1	TRBV5-1	NA	NA	CASSPDEGARAFF	TGCGCCAGCAGCCCGGATGAAGGAGCCCGAGCTTTCTTT
TRBJ1-5	TRBV27	TRBD1	few	CASSLSWQGARQPQHF	TGTGCCAGCAGTTTATCGTGGCAGGGGGCGCGGCAGCCCCAGCATTTT
TRBJ2-3	TRBV27	NA	few	CASSLGASLPDTQYF	TGTGCCAGCAGTTTAGGAGCTAGCCTCCCAGATACGCAGTATTTT
TRBJ1-5	TRBV24-1	NA	few	CATSDGWFNQPQHF	TGTGCCACCAGTGATGGGTGGTTTAATCAGCCCCAGCATTTT
TRBJ2-1	TRBV7-3	NA	NA	CASSPSAANNEQFF	TGTGCCAGCAGCCCCAGCGCAGCAAACAATGAGCAGTTCTTC
TRBJ1-1	TRBV7-9	NA	NA	CASSPFRTDTEAFF	TGTGCCAGCAGCCCGTTTAGGACAGACACTGAAGCTTTCTTT
TRBJ2-5	TRBV25-1	NA	NA	CASSGGDQETQYF	TGTGCCAGCAGTGGGGGTGATCAAGAGACCCAGTACTTC
TRBJ2-1	TRBV5-1	NA	many	CASSPPAANSYNEQFF	TGCGCCAGCAGCCCCCCAGCGGCCAACTCCTACAATGAGCAGTTCTTC
TRBJ2-3	TRBV5-1	TRBD1	few	CASSSGQGVDTQYF	TGCGCCAGCAGCTCGGGACAGGGGGTGGATACGCAGTATTTT
TRBJ2-1	TRBV4-3	TRBD2	NA	CASSPGLATYNEQFF	TGCGCCAGCAGCCCGGGACTAGCGACATACAATGAGCAGTTCTTC
TRBJ2-1	TRBV4-3	NA	few	CASSLDRLEAEQFF	TGCGCCAGCAGTCTCGACAGATTAGAGGCTGAGCAGTTCTTC
TRBJ2-7	TRBV6-6	TRBD2	NA	CASSYPASGSKYEQYF	TGTGCCAGCAGTTACCCGGCTAGCGGGAGTAAGTACGAGCAGTACTTC
TRBJ2-7	TRBV19	TRBD2	few	CASSTTSTDEQYF	TGTGCCAGTAGTACGACTAGCACCGACGAGCAGTACTTC
TRBJ1-5	TRBV4-1	TRBD1	NA	CASSHPTGVGLNQPQHF	TGCGCCAGCAGCCACCCGACAGGGGTCGGGCTCAATCAGCCCCAGCATTTT
TRBJ1-1	TRBV4-1	TRBD1	NA	CASSHGQALNTEAFF	TGCGCCAGCAGCCACGGACAGGCATTGAACACTGAAGCTTTCTTT
TRBJ2-7	TRBV11-2	NA	few	CASSLPWTAPYEQYF	TGTGCCAGCAGCTTACCCTGGACAGCGCCCTACGAGCAGTACTTC
TRBJ2-3	TRBV7-8	NA	NA	CASRENRGSTDTQYF	TGTGCCAGCAGGGAGAATAGGGGGAGCACAGATACGCAGTATTTT
TRBJ2-2	TRBV6-2/TRBV6-3	TRBD1	NA	CASKRDSQNTGELFF	TGTGCCAGCAAAAGGGACAGCCAGAACACCGGGGAGCTGTTTTTT
TRBJ1-2	TRBV20-1	TRBD1	NA	CSAREIGTGPERNYGYTF	TGCAGTGCTAGAGAGATTGGGACAGGACCAGAACGTAACTATGGCTACACCTTC
TRBJ2-1	TRBV12-3/TRBV12-4	NA	NA	CASSAGSRYNEQFF	TGTGCCAGCAGTGCCGGGAGCCGCTACAATGAGCAGTTCTTC
TRBJ2-1	TRBV5-1	NA	NA	CASSVRESSYNEQFF	TGCGCCAGCAGCGTACGGGAGAGCTCCTACAATGAGCAGTTCTTC
TRBJ2-1	TRBV6-1	TRBD2	few	CASNLAGGPNEQFF	TGTGCCAGCAACCTAGCGGGAGGTCCCAATGAGCAGTTCTTC
TRBJ2-7	TRBV6-1	TRBD2	NA	CASSGLAGPISYEQYF	TGTGCCAGCAGTGGACTAGCGGGTCCTATCTCCTACGAGCAGTACTTC
TRBJ2-2	TRBV12-3/TRBV12-4	NA	NA	CASSLTRGTGELFF	TGTGCCAGCAGTTTGACTAGGGGCACCGGGGAGCTGTTTTTT
TRBJ2-2	TRBV5-1	NA	few	CASSFRARGTGELFF	TGCGCCAGCAGCTTCAGGGCCAGGGGTACCGGGGAGCTGTTTTTT
TRBJ2-1	TRBV19	TRBD2	NA	CASSTTSGSSYNEQFF	TGTGCCAGTAGTACGACTAGCGGGAGCTCCTACAATGAGCAGTTCTTC
TRBJ1-5	TRBV12-3/TRBV12-4	TRBD1	NA	CASSFVQGVTQPQHF	TGTGCCAGCAGTTTTGTTCAGGGGGTGACTCAGCCCCAGCATTTT
TRBJ2-5	TRBV6-5	NA	NA	CASKEVGETQYF	TGTGCCAGCAAAGAGGTGGGAGAGACCCAGTACTTC
TRBJ2-2	TRBV7-3	NA	few	CASSPHRSLNTGELFF	TGTGCCAGCAGCCCTCACAGGAGCCTGAACACCGGGGAGCTGTTTTTT
TRBJ1-1	TRBV19	NA	few	CASSIGRGLTEAFF	TGTGCCAGTAGTATAGGACGGGGTCTCACTGAAGCTTTCTTT
TRBJ2-6	TRBV7-6	TRBD1	NA	CASSSPQGDGANVLTF	TGTGCCAGCAGCTCGCCACAGGGGGATGGGGCCAACGTCCTGACTTTC
TRBJ2-7	TRBV15	NA	NA	CATSRGGSYEQYF	TGTGCCACCAGCAGAGGGGGGAGCTACGAGCAGTACTTC
TRBJ1-4	TRBV19	NA	few	CASSIRDINEKLFF	TGTGCCAGTAGTATCCGGGACATTAATGAAAAACTGTTTTTT